The 20 T cell receptor beta chains in this list originate from one sample, sequenced in a study of blood T cell repertoires in COVID-19 (dated by TCRdb to the early 2020s). The library was produced with the immunoSEQ multiplex PCR assay. TCRdb mirrors the immuneACCESS table, restricted to in-frame sequences. Some clones are absent from its copies; in checked studies, under half trace to an unresolved V gene, and the reason for the others is unknown. The sample table shows 200,000 to 300,000 clones, and 70% to 85% are seen once. The ten top clones hold around 1.8% of the sample. The sequenced material came from peripheral blood. All receptors come from a woman of 80 years or more with acute or convalescent COVID-19.

The rearrangement joins TRBV5-1 to TRBJ2-7, with 8 bases identical to TRBD1. CDR3 size: 13 residues. Trimming removed 4 bases from V and 5 bases from J; junction bases left unmatched: 5. Germline V gene lookup returns CDR1 SGHRS and CDR2 YFSETQ. The CDR3 protein is CASSGGQGDEQYF. As DNA, the CDR3 is TGCGCCAGCAGCGGCGGACAGGGCGACGAGCAGTACTTC.

The chain uses TRBV15 and TRBJ1-2, with 8 bases identical to TRBD1. The V and J ends lost 6 bases and 5 bases, in that order; junction bases with no gene match: 11. Per germline, CDR1 LNHNV and CDR2 YYDKDF (reference sequence). This CDR3 is built from 15 residues. The CDR3 DNA reads as TGTGCCACCAGTTTAACACGGACAGGGCCGTATGGCTACACCTTC. It translates to CATSLTRTGPYGYTF.

This chain joins TRBV5-1 and TRBJ2-2; perhaps TRBD1 as D (6 bases). Germline CDR1 and CDR2: SGHRS and YFSETQ. The CDR3 has 14 residues. Trimming stripped 1 base from V and 5 bases from J, with 9 bases between. CDR3 in amino acids: CASSLTGKTGELFF. CDR3 DNA: TGCGCCAGCAGCTTGACAGGGAAGACCGGGGAGCTGTTTTTT.

The rearrangement uses TRBV29-1 and TRBJ2-1, with a weak D call TRBD2 (5 bases). Germline CDR1 reads SQVTM; CDR2 reads ANQGSEA. Trimming cost V 4 bases and J 6 bases, with 10 bases left between them. The CDR3 is 12 amino acids. The CDR3 DNA reads as TGCAGCGTTGCTTCTAGCCTCAATGAGCAGTTCTTC. Translated: CSVASSLNEQFF.

This chain connects TRBV19 to TRBJ2-1, with 8 nucleotides matching TRBD2. The CDR3 length is 16 residues. V gave up 7 bases and J gave up 0 bases; unmatched junction bases: 8. The germline CDR1 and CDR2 sequences are LNHDA and SQIVND (reference sequence). The CDR3 nucleotides read TGTGCCAGTAATTCGCGGGGGGCCGGCTCCTACAATGAGCAGTTCTTC. Amino acids: CASNSRGAGSYNEQFF.

V is TRBV30 and J is TRBJ1-3, with D uncertain. The CDR3 totals 15 residues. Germline V CDR1 and CDR2: GTSNPN, SVGIG (reference sequence). V lost 3 bases to trimming and J lost 0 bases, with 12 bases between them. As DNA, the CDR3 is TGTGCCTGGAGGGGGAGGGCCTCCTCTGGAAACACCATATATTTT. It specifies CAWRGRASSGNTIYF. Full variable domain (rest looked up from reference TRBV30 and TRBJ1-3): SQTIHQWPATLVQPVGSPLSLECTVEGTSNPNLYWYRQAAGRGLQLLFYSVGIGQISSEVPQNLSASRPQDRQFILSSKKLLLSDSGFYLCAWRGRASSGNTIYFGEGSWLTVV.

The V call is TRBV15, the J call TRBJ2-3; D unclear. V shed 0 bases and J shed 0 bases, with 7 bases lying between them. The CDR3 spans 15 residues. Germline CDR1 LNHNV, CDR2 YYDKDF (reference sequence). In DNA form, the CDR3 reads TGTGCCACCAGCAGAGATCGGGTTAGCACAGATACGCAGTATTTT. Translating it yields CATSRDRVSTDTQYF.

The chain combines TRBV5-1 with TRBJ1-3; D remains unclear. The ends were cut back, 0 bases at V and 0 bases at J, with 7 bases in the middle. CDR3 length equals 15 residues. Germline CDR1 is SGHRS and CDR2 is YFSETQ. The CDR3 sequence is CASSLDGSSGNTIYF. CDR3 bases: TGCGCCAGCAGCTTGGACGGGAGCTCTGGAAACACCATATATTTT. Full variable domain (missing parts from reference TRBV5-1 and TRBJ1-3): KAGVTQTPRYLIKTRGQQVTLSCSPISGHRSVSWYQQTPGQGLQFLFEYFSETQRNKGNFPGRFSGRQFSNSRSEMNVSTLELGDSALYLCASSLDGSSGNTIYFGEGSWLTVV.

This chain links TRBV11-2 with TRBJ1-1; unclear D gene. The CDR3 is made up of 14 amino acids. The germline V and J ends were trimmed by 6 bases and 0 bases, with 11 bases remaining between them. Looked up from germline, CDR1 is SGHAT and CDR2 is FQNNGV. The CDR3: CASRAGGLNTEAFF. The CDR3 DNA reads TGTGCCAGCAGGGCGGGCGGTTTGAACACTGAAGCTTTCTTT.

The genes are TRBV6-5 and TRBJ2-1; TRBD2 agrees at 10 bases. Per the germline V gene, CDR1 is MNHEY and CDR2 is SVGAGI. J was trimmed by 7 bases and V by 6 bases; bases with no gene match: 9. The CDR3 extends over 15 amino acids. CDR3 in amino acids: CASRRLAGVRNEQFF. In DNA, the CDR3 is TGTGCCAGCAGACGCCTAGCGGGAGTTAGGAATGAGCAGTTCTTC.

V gene TRBV4-3 combines with J gene TRBJ2-7; TRBD1 matches at 7 bases. Germline lookup yields CDR1 LGHNA and CDR2 YSLEER. The ends lost 3 bases at V and 2 bases at J; junction bases unmatched: 7. The CDR3 spans 15 residues. The CDR3 DNA reads as TGCGCCAGCAGCCACGCGCTAGGGACAGCCTACGAGCAGTACTTC. Encoded protein: CASSHALGTAYEQYF.

This chain uses TRBV14 with TRBJ1-4, with 10 bases that match TRBD1. This CDR3 spans 19 amino acids. Losses at the gene ends were 0 bases for V and 2 bases for J; bases not matched to a gene: 9. CDR1 SGHDN and CDR2 FVKESK come from the germline V gene. For the CDR3, the DNA is TGTGCCAGCAGCCAAGATGATTGGGGACAGGGGATGACTAATGAAAAACTGTTTTTT. It translates to CASSQDDWGQGMTNEKLFF.

This chain links TRBV5-1 with TRBJ1-2; 8 positions match TRBD1. Germline-derived CDR1 and CDR2 are SGHRS and YFSETQ. The CDR3 consists of 15 residues. V lost 0 bases to trimming and J lost 7 bases; unmatched junction nucleotides: 8. CDR3 nucleotide sequence: TGCGCCAGCAGCTTGGCGGTGCAGGGGGCATTTGGCTACACCTTC. It yields the protein CASSLAVQGAFGYTF.

The chain combines TRBV6-2 or TRBV6-3 with TRBJ2-4; 12 positions match TRBD2. With V trimmed by 5 bases and J by 0 bases, 5 bases remained unmatched. The CDR3 is 17 amino acids. Germline-derived CDR1 and CDR2 are MNHEY and SVGEGT. DNA of the CDR3: TGTGCCAGCAGTCGGCCGGGACTAGCGGGAGCCAAAAACATTCAGTACTTC. This translates into CASSRPGLAGAKNIQYF.

J is TRBJ2-1 and V is TRBV7-9; 9 bases agree with TRBD2. Trimming removed 2 bases from V and 5 bases from J; junction bases left unmatched: 13. CDR3 length: 18 residues. The germline V gene has CDR1 SEHNR and CDR2 FQNEAQ (reference sequence). CDR3: CASSLRSRASGTDNEQFF. The CDR3, as DNA: TGTGCCAGCAGCTTAAGGTCAAGGGCTAGCGGGACCGACAATGAGCAGTTCTTC.

This clone came up many times. This chain links TRBV5-8 with TRBJ2-7, with 13 bases lining up with TRBD2. The trim removed 4 bases at V and 3 bases at J, leaving 7 bases unmatched. Germline CDR1 SGHTS, CDR2 YDEGEE. The CDR3 is 16 residues long. CDR3 coding DNA: TGTGCCAGCAGCCCGGACGGACTAGCGGGAGTCTACGAGCAGTACTTC. As protein: CASSPDGLAGVYEQYF.

The V and J genes are TRBV28 and TRBJ2-7, with a weak D call TRBD2 (6 bases). This CDR3 is built from 13 residues. Germline-derived CDR1 and CDR2 are MDHEN and SYDVKM. Trimming removed 3 bases from V and 5 bases from J, with 11 bases in between. The CDR3 sequence: CASSFGGSHEQYF. The CDR3, as DNA: TGTGCCAGCAGTTTCGGAGGGTCCCACGAGCAGTACTTC.

This rearrangement joins TRBV7-2 to TRBJ2-3; 12 positions match TRBD2. V dropped 4 bases and J dropped 8; count of bases not matched to a gene: 1. Germline CDR1 reads SGHTA; CDR2 reads FQGNSA. The CDR3 loop spans 13 amino acids. In DNA, the CDR3 is TGTGCCAGCAGCTCGACTAGCGGGGGTACGCAGTATTTT. It is translated as CASSSTSGGTQYF. Based on the CDR3 plus reference TRBV7-2 and TRBJ2-3, the full variable domain is GAGVSQSPSNKVTEKGKDVELRCDPISGHTALYWYRQSLGQGLEFLIYFQGNSAPDKSGLPSDRFSAERTGGSVSTLTIQRTQQEDSAVYLCASSSTSGGTQYFGPGTRLTVL.

This clone was seen a few times. The chain joins TRBV15 to TRBJ2-1, with 9 bases identical to TRBD2. With V trimmed by 8 bases and J by 10 bases, 12 bases remained unmatched. The CDR3 is 14 residues long. Looked up from germline, CDR1 is LNHNV and CDR2 is YYDKDF (reference sequence). CDR3 sequence (DNA): TGTGCCACCCGTATGGGGACTAGCCTGGGGGAGCAGTTCTTC. It specifies CATRMGTSLGEQFF.

The chain links TRBV19 to TRBJ1-4; TRBD1 matches at 10 bases. Trimming at V came to 4 bases and at J to 9 bases, leaving 17 bases not matched to a gene. This CDR3 has 18 amino acids. Germline values: CDR1 LNHDA, CDR2 SQIVND (reference sequence). CDR3 nucleotide sequence: TGTGCCAGTAGTACCAGAGACAGGGGGCGCCCATCGGCGAAAAAACTGTTTTTT. Protein product: CASSTRDRGRPSAKKLFF.